Listed here are 17 T cell receptor beta chains from one sample, sequenced in a study of sequential checkpoint blockade in melanoma. Sample treatment: randomized to nivolumab then ipilimumab (arm A) or the reverse (arm B). Libraries were prepared by immunoSEQ multiplex PCR; TCRdb keeps only in-frame clonotypes and omits some of them. Of tens of thousands of clones in the sample, roughly 90% were seen once. Sequences were derived from CD8+ T cells sorted from blood (inferred from file names), sampled from a patient given nivolumab and ipilimumab in sequence. All receptors come from a human donor with melanoma.

The V and J genes are TRBV10-3 and TRBJ2-3; TRBD2 aligns across 8 bases. After removal of 3 bases from V and 1 base from J, the junction contained 3 bases not matched to a gene. Per the germline V gene, CDR1 is ENHRY and CDR2 is SYGVKD. The CDR3 sequence is 15 residues long. CDR3 region: CAISDRGGGTDTQYF. The CDR3 DNA follows: TGTGCCATCAGTGACCGGGGGGGCGGCACAGATACGCAGTATTTT.

The rearrangement links TRBV5-1 to TRBJ2-2; D uncertain. This CDR3 has 14 amino acids. Germline V gene lookup returns CDR1 SGHRS and CDR2 YFSETQ. V was shortened by 0 bases and J by 3 bases, with 6 bases between the two germline ends. CDR3 nucleotides: TGCGCCAGCAGCTTGGGTAGTTACACCGGGGAGCTGTTTTTT. As protein: CASSLGSYTGELFF.

V usage is TRBV7-6 and J usage is TRBJ2-7; 8 bases match TRBD1. This CDR3 has 14 amino acids. V lost 3 bases to trimming and J lost 3 bases; unmatched junction nucleotides: 4. Germline CDR1 is SGHVS and CDR2 is FNYEAQ. CDR3 residues: CASSLGGTGYEQYF. The CDR3 DNA follows: TGTGCCAGCAGCTTGGGCGGGACAGGCTACGAGCAGTACTTC.

The chain uses TRBV7-9 and TRBJ1-1; D not resolved. Germline assignment: CDR1 SEHNR and CDR2 FQNEAQ (reference sequence). Trimming pared 3 bases from V and 6 bases from J, leaving 14 bases between. This CDR3 comprises 14 residues. This CDR3 is CASSLIGGAAEAFF. The CDR3 DNA reads TGTGCCAGCAGCTTGATTGGAGGAGCCGCTGAAGCTTTCTTT.

CDR3 bases: TGTGCCAGCAGCGCGCAGGGGTTTGAAGCTTTCTTT. It encodes CASSAQGFEAFF. This chain joins TRBV9 and TRBJ1-1, with TRBD1 as a possible D gene (6 bases). CDR3 length equals 12 residues. Germline assignment: CDR1 SGDLS and CDR2 YYNGEE. Trimming left V 3 bases short and J 7 bases short, with 10 bases between. The variable domain in full, completed from reference TRBV9 and TRBJ1-1, reads DSGVTQTPKHLITATGQRVTLRCSPRSGDLSVYWYQQSLDQGLQFLIQYYNGEERAKGNILERFSAQQFPDLHSELNLSSLELGDSALYFCASSAQGFEAFFGQGTRLTVV.

This sequence joins TRBV21-1 and TRBJ1-4; TRBD1 is the table's D call, not checked against the DNA. TRBV21-1 is assigned pseudogene status. The CDR3 spans 15 residues. The CDR3 coding sequence is TGTGCCAGCAGCAAAGAGGACAGGGGTAATGAAAAACTGTTTTTT. Translation gives CASSKEDRGNEKLFF.

The chain is built from TRBV7-6 and TRBJ2-2; 9 bases are shared with TRBD1. The CDR3 is 15 amino acids. Germline CDR1 SGHVS, CDR2 FNYEAQ. The V gene end was trimmed by 2 bases and the J gene end by 2 bases; junction bases not matched to a gene: 0. The CDR3 DNA is TGTGCCAGCAGCTTAACAGGGGGCAACACCGGGGAGCTGTTTTTT. It yields the protein CASSLTGGNTGELFF.

This chain uses TRBV5-6 with TRBJ2-5; 9 bases line up with TRBD1. The CDR3 totals 15 residues. With V trimmed by 4 bases and J by 5 bases, 9 bases remained unmatched. Germline CDR1 SGHDT, CDR2 YYEEEE. CDR3 bases: TGTGCCAGCAGCCCGGGGGGAACAGGGGGCGAGACCCAGTACTTC. It translates to CASSPGGTGGETQYF. Combining the CDR3 with reference TRBV5-6 and TRBJ2-5 gives the whole variable domain DAGVTQSPTHLIKTRGQQVTLRCSPKSGHDTVSWYQQALGQGPQFIFQYYEEEERQRGNFPDRFSGHQFPNYSSELNVNALLLGDSALYLCASSPGGTGGETQYFGPGTRLLVL.

V gene TRBV28 combines with J gene TRBJ1-1; D is possibly TRBD1 (6 bases). Trimming stripped 2 bases from V and 0 bases from J, with 10 bases between. Germline lookup yields CDR1 MDHEN and CDR2 SYDVKM. The CDR3 is 15 residues long. The CDR3 DNA reads TGTGCCAGCAGTTTAAACTGGGGGCTGAACACTGAAGCTTTCTTT. Translated, it gives CASSLNWGLNTEAFF.

The chain is built from TRBV28 and TRBJ2-5, with D perhaps matching TRBD2 (5 bases). The V and J ends lost 3 bases and 2 bases respectively, with 7 bases between them. The length of the CDR3 is 13 residues. CDR1 is MDHEN and CDR2 is SYDVKM in the germline V gene. CDR3 residues: CASSFSGQETQYF. Here the CDR3 DNA reads TGTGCCAGCAGTTTCAGCGGTCAAGAGACCCAGTACTTC.

The chain couples TRBV7-9 to TRBJ1-1; D is undetermined. CDR1 and CDR2 from the germline V gene are SEHNR and FQNEAQ (reference sequence). Trimming left V 2 bases short and J 3 bases short, with 4 bases between. The CDR3 extends over 12 amino acids. The CDR3 loop reads CASSLSHTEAFF. The CDR3 DNA sequence: TGTGCCAGCAGCTTATCTCACACTGAAGCTTTCTTT.

J is TRBJ2-1 and V is TRBV11-2; maybe TRBD2 (7 bases). Germline lookup yields CDR1 SGHAT and CDR2 FQNNGV. There are 15 residues in the CDR3. V was pared by 9 bases and J by 5 bases, with 20 bases between. The CDR3 region is CARDPWRGGNNEQFF. In DNA, the CDR3 is TGTGCCAGAGACCCGTGGAGGGGGGGCAACAATGAGCAGTTCTTC.

This clone came up a few times. The chain links TRBV6-6 to TRBJ1-4; 8 bases fit TRBD1. Unmatched junction bases numbered 5, after V lost 4 bases and J lost 7 bases. The CDR3 loop spans 14 amino acids. Germline loops: CDR1 MNHNY, CDR2 SVGAGI (reference sequence). The CDR3: CASSWTGIGEKLFF. The CDR3 nucleotides read TGTGCCAGCAGTTGGACAGGGATCGGTGAAAAACTGTTTTTT.

The genes are TRBV15 and TRBJ1-2, with 10 bases lining up with TRBD1. The junction had 3 bases not matched to a gene; V was cut back by 4 bases and J by 7 bases. The CDR3 contains 13 residues. Germline lookup yields CDR1 LNHNV and CDR2 YYDKDF (reference sequence). CDR3 in amino acids: CATSTRDRGGYTF. DNA of the CDR3: TGTGCCACCAGCACCAGGGACAGGGGTGGCTACACCTTC.

The rearrangement links TRBV28 to TRBJ2-7; the match to TRBD1 covers 11 bases. The germline CDR1 and CDR2 sequences are MDHEN and SYDVKM. The CDR3 is 14 amino acids. V gave up 6 bases and J gave up 5 bases; unmatched junction bases: 6. The CDR3 coding sequence is TGTGCCAGCAGGCGGGACAGGGGGTCAGACGAGCAGTACTTC. The encoded protein is CASRRDRGSDEQYF.

V usage is TRBV7-8 and J usage is TRBJ1-1, with 8 bases identical to TRBD1. V was pared by 4 bases and J by 1 base, with 5 bases of the junction left unmatched. Germline CDR1 SGHVS, CDR2 FQNEAQ. This CDR3 contains 15 residues. The CDR3 nucleotides are TGTGCCAGCAGCTCAAGACAGGGGCGGAACACTGAAGCTTTCTTT. It translates to CASSSRQGRNTEAFF.

The V call is TRBV14, the J call TRBJ2-6; no firm D call. CDR3 size: 19 residues. Trimming cost V 0 bases and J 0 bases, with 15 bases left between them. Germline-derived CDR1 and CDR2 are SGHDN and FVKESK. The CDR3 nucleotides read TGTGCCAGCAGCCAAGATACCGCTGGTATACTCTCTGGGGCCAACGTCCTGACTTTC. It encodes CASSQDTAGILSGANVLTF.